These 21 T cell receptor beta chains share one sample of origin, sequenced in a study of cytomegalovirus exposure and HLA in healthy donors (TCRdb year 2017). The library was built by means of the immunoSEQ multiplex PCR assay. For the multiplex PCR, a mixture combining 60 forward primers for TCR Vbeta segments and 13 reverse primers for TCR Jbeta segments was used. This is the immuneACCESS table as TCRdb keeps it, with only in-frame sequences that have V and J called. A part of the clones is gone; compared with another copy, unresolved V genes explain less than half, and the rest is unexplained. A total of some 140,000 clones appear in this sample, roughly 83% of them only once. Jointly, the top ten make up less than 10% of the sample. The sample comprised PBMCs. The receptors were sampled from a man aged 25 to 40 in good health and CMV-seropositive.

The CDR3 coding sequence is TGTGCCAGCAGGACTGGGAACAGGGGGTGGTACGAGCAGTACTTC. Protein product: CASRTGNRGWYEQYF. The gene calls are TRBV27 and TRBJ2-7, with 8 bases fitting TRBD1. V gave up 6 bases and J gave up 4 bases; unmatched junction bases: 11. The CDR3 loop spans 15 amino acids. Looked up from germline, CDR1 is MNHEY and CDR2 is SMNVEV (reference sequence).

This chain links TRBV4-3 with TRBJ2-5, with TRBD1 matching 7 bases. The better agreement between TRBJ2-7 and the DNA end casts doubt on the J call. Germline CDR1 reads LGHNA; CDR2 reads YSLEER. The CDR3 contains 16 residues. The CDR3 sequence: CASSQETGTTSYEQYF. The CDR3 region has the DNA TGCGCCAGCAGCCAGGAGACAGGGACCACCTCCTACGAGCAGTACTTC.

In its sample, this clone was seen once. V is TRBV7-6 and J is TRBJ2-5; D is perhaps TRBD1 (5 bases). Germline CDR1 SGHVS, CDR2 FNYEAQ. Trimming took 1 base from V and 2 from J, leaving 5 bases between them. This CDR3 has 13 residues. The CDR3 protein is CASSLGQQETQYF. The CDR3 DNA sequence: TGTGCCAGCAGCTTAGGACAGCAAGAGACCCAGTACTTC. Using reference TRBV7-6 and TRBJ2-5 for the parts outside the CDR3, the full variable domain is GAGVSQSPRYKVTKRGQDVALRCDPISGHVSLYWYRQALGQGPEFLTYFNYEAQQDKSGLPNDRFSAERPEGSISTLTIQRTEQRDSAMYRCASSLGQQETQYFGPGTRLLVL.

This chain links TRBV21-1 with TRBJ2-7; the table's D gene call, TRBD1, was not cross checked with the DNA. TRBV21-1 is flagged as a pseudogene. The length of the CDR3 is 15 residues. The DNA for the CDR3 is TGTGCCAGCAGCCTTAGGACAGGGTTTTGGTGGGAGCAGTACTTC. Residues: CASSLRTGFWWEQYF.

This chain connects TRBV5-4 to TRBJ2-1; 12 bases map to TRBD1. CDR3 length: 17 residues. Germline CDR1 reads SGHNT; CDR2 reads YYREEE (reference sequence). Losses at the gene ends were 3 bases for V and 7 bases for J; bases not matched to a gene: 11. In DNA form, the CDR3 reads TGTGCCAGCAGCTCTTTTTTTGGGACAGGGGGCGAAAATGAGCAGTTCTTC. This encodes CASSSFFGTGGENEQFF.

J is TRBJ1-1 and V is TRBV7-6, with a tentative D call TRBD1 (6 bases). In germline, CDR1 is SGHVS, CDR2 FNYEAQ. This CDR3 contains 16 residues. The V and J ends lost 2 bases and 8 bases respectively, with 21 bases between them. The CDR3 bases are TGTGCCAGCAGCTTAATTGGCGTCAGGGGATTTGCGGAAGCTTTCTTT. Encoded protein: CASSLIGVRGFAEAFF.

The chain links TRBV7-9 to TRBJ2-4; D not resolved. Germline lookup yields CDR1 SEHNR and CDR2 FQNEAQ (reference sequence). The CDR3 extends over 13 amino acids. Trimming took 3 bases from V and 4 from J, leaving 7 bases between them. CDR3 sequence: CASSLSDKNIQYF. The CDR3 DNA follows: TGTGCCAGCAGCTTGAGCGATAAAAACATTCAGTACTTC. Supplemented by reference TRBV7-9 and TRBJ2-4, the full variable domain reads DTGVSQNPRHKITKRGQNVTFRCDPISEHNRLYWYRQTLGQGPEFLTYFQNEAQLEKSRLLSDRFSAERPKGSFSTLEIQRTEQGDSAMYLCASSLSDKNIQYFGAGTRLSVL.

This CDR3 is CASIPPRFPGQGARTEAFF. CDR3 coding DNA: TGCGCCAGCATCCCGCCCAGATTCCCGGGACAGGGGGCTAGAACTGAAGCTTTCTTT. The rearrangement links TRBV10-2 to TRBJ1-1; 12 positions agree with TRBD1. J lost 5 bases, V lost 7 bases, and 20 bases had no gene match. The CDR3 runs to 19 residues. Germline V gene lookup returns CDR1 WSHSY and CDR2 SAAADI.

This rearrangement joins TRBV6-5 to TRBJ2-7; maybe TRBD2 (6 bases). CDR3 length equals 11 residues. Trimming left V 0 bases short and J 9 bases short, with 6 bases between. CDR1 and CDR2 (germline): MNHEY, SVGAGI. The CDR3: CASSYSGGQYF. In nucleotides, the CDR3 is TGTGCCAGCAGTTACTCGGGAGGGCAGTACTTC.

The CDR3 region is CASSQAVEQYF. DNA of the CDR3: TGTGCCAGCAGCCAAGCGGTCGAGCAGTACTTC. V is TRBV14 and J is TRBJ2-7; no clear D gene. In germline, CDR1 is SGHDN, CDR2 FVKESK. The CDR3 consists of 11 residues. V lost 1 base and J lost 6, with 4 bases in between.

The CDR3 DNA sequence: TGCGCCAGCAGCTTGAAGGAGTATGGCTACACCTTC. Residues: CASSLKEYGYTF. J is TRBJ1-2 and V is TRBV5-1, with D unclear. CDR3 length: 12 residues. V was clipped by 1 base and J by 5 bases, with 6 bases between them. In germline, CDR1 is SGHRS, CDR2 YFSETQ.

Here the CDR3 reads CASSKRAGANYGYTF. CDR3 nucleotides: TGTGCCAGCAGCAAAAGGGCAGGGGCTAACTATGGCTACACCTTC. The chain joins TRBV21-1 to TRBJ1-2; TRBD1, the table's D call, lacks a check against the DNA. TRBV21-1 is termed a pseudogene. This CDR3 comprises 15 residues.

This chain joins TRBV30 and TRBJ2-3; D may be TRBD2 (7 bases). The germline V gene has CDR1 GTSNPN and CDR2 SVGIG (reference sequence). The CDR3 has 15 amino acids. The ends were cut back, 4 bases at V and 4 bases at J, with 18 bases in the middle. The CDR3 sequence is CAWTPGGAGSDTQYF. The DNA of the CDR3 is TGTGCCTGGACCCCTGGGGGGGCTGGTTCAGATACGCAGTATTTT.

The rearrangement links TRBV29-1 to TRBJ1-3; 7 bases map to TRBD1. CDR1 and CDR2 (germline): SQVTM, ANQGSEA. Unmatched junction bases numbered 4, after V lost 5 bases and J lost 0 bases. This CDR3 has 14 amino acids. The CDR3 spells CSVTGESSGNTIYF. CDR3 sequence (DNA): TGCAGCGTTACAGGGGAGAGCTCTGGAAACACCATATATTTT.

Turning to this clone: An end of the junction does not agree with germline; a read error may underlie this. Other DNA sequences in this specimen translate into the identical CDR3. The J gene is TRBJ1-4, the V gene TRBV9, with 7 bases matching TRBD1. The CDR3 spans 14 residues. Looked up from germline, CDR1 is SGDLS and CDR2 is YYNGEE. CDR3 sequence (DNA): TGCGCCAGCAGCGTAGACCCAGGGGGTGAAAAACTGTTTTTT. Amino acids: CASSVDPGGEKLFF.

The chain has TRBV27 and TRBJ2-5, with 12 bases lining up with TRBD2. Trimming cost V 7 bases and J 1 base; bases outside gene matches: 1. The CDR3 has 14 amino acids. Germline CDR1 and CDR2: MNHEY and SMNVEV (reference sequence). This CDR3 is CASKGLAGQETQYF. The CDR3 DNA follows: TGTGCCAGCAAGGGACTAGCGGGCCAAGAGACCCAGTACTTC.

V usage is TRBV5-1 and J usage is TRBJ1-2, with 10 bases fitting TRBD1. The germline CDR1 and CDR2 sequences are SGHRS and YFSETQ. The CDR3 extends over 16 amino acids. V was clipped by 5 bases and J by 4 bases; unmatched bases: 11. CDR3 nucleotide sequence: TGCGCCAGCAGTACCGGGACAGGGGACGGGGGCTATGGCTACACCTTC. Translation: CASSTGTGDGGYGYTF.

Concerning this clone itself: The junction and the germline gene differ at one end; a read error may be behind it. This chain links TRBV30 with TRBJ1-3; perhaps TRBD1 as D (5 bases). Germline lookup yields CDR1 GTSNPN and CDR2 SVGIG (reference sequence). This CDR3 has 10 residues. CDR3 bases: TGTGCCTGGAGTAGGAGGGGCGAGGGTTTT. Residues: CAWSRRGEGF.

V gene TRBV9 combines with J gene TRBJ2-1; 8 bases fit TRBD2. Germline V gives CDR1 SGDLS, CDR2 YYNGEE. The CDR3 is 16 residues long. V lost 2 bases and J lost 2; bases outside the gene matches: 6. The CDR3 nucleotides are TGTGCCAGCAGCGTCGGGGGGGAGATGGCCTACAATGAGCAGTTCTTC. Its translation: CASSVGGEMAYNEQFF.

V usage is TRBV5-4 and J usage is TRBJ2-1, with 8 bases identical to TRBD2. V lost 4 bases to trimming and J lost 7 bases; unmatched junction nucleotides: 13. The V gene's germline CDR1 is SGHNT and CDR2 YYREEE (reference sequence). This CDR3 has 16 amino acids. Written as DNA, the CDR3 is TGTGCCAGCAGCGACGCGACTAAGCGGGAGTTAAATGAGCAGTTCTTC. Encoded protein: CASSDATKRELNEQFF.

The CDR3 sequence is CASSPQMAGVAGELFF. The DNA for the CDR3 is TGTGCCAGCAGCCCCCAGATGGCGGGGGTCGCCGGGGAGCTGTTTTTT. V and J are TRBV9 and TRBJ2-2; 7 bases align to TRBD2. Germline lookup yields CDR1 SGDLS and CDR2 YYNGEE. The CDR3 consists of 16 residues. V shed 4 bases, J shed 6 bases, and the junction held 12 bases outside the gene matches.